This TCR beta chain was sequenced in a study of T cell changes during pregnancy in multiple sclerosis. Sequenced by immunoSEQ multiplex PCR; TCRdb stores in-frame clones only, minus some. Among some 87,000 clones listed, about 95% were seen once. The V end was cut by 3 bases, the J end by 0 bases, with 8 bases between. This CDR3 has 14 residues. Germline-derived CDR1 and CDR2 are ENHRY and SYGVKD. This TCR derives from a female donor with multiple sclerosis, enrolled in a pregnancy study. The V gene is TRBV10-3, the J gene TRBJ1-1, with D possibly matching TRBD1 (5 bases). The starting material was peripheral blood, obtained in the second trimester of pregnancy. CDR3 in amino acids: CAISEGAVNTEAFF. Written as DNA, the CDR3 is TGTGCCATCAGTGAAGGGGCTGTGAACACTGAAGCTTTCTTT.